This T cell receptor (beta chain) originates from a study of OX40 agonist ivuxolimab in advanced cancers. Whole-study context: Across the patients, intravenous ivuxolimab was delivered every 2 weeks at 0.01 to 10 mg/kg. Dose-escalation patients' cancers were hepatocellular carcinoma, melanoma, renal cell or head and neck cancer. One hepatocellular carcinoma and a couple of cutaneous melanoma patients partially responded. Regarding the study as a whole: At 0.1 to 3.0 mg/kg, CD4+ and CD8+ blood T cells expanded clonally by week 6.

Germline V gene lookup returns CDR1 MNHNS and CDR2 SASEGT. V lost 4 bases and J lost 8; bases outside the gene matches: 9. The CDR3 runs 15 residues. Points on this clone: Antigen unknown.

Clones were sequenced by immunoSEQ multiplex PCR, and TCRdb holds only the in-frame ones, with some missing. The data show 65,000 to 95,000 clones, roughly 87% seen once. This chain links TRBV6-1 with TRBJ1-2, with TRBD1 matching over 11 bases. The TCR originated in an adult with an advanced solid tumor such as melanoma, head and neck, liver or kidney cancer. Sequences were derived from CD4+ or CD8+ T cells sorted from blood, sampled in a trial of the OX40 agonist ivuxolimab. The CDR3 protein is CASSVRDRGFQGYTF. The CDR3 DNA is TGTGCCAGCAGTGTCCGGGACAGGGGGTTCCAAGGCTACACCTTC.